This TCR beta chain was found in a study of identical twins. J lost 6 bases, V lost 3 bases, and 16 bases had no gene match. CDR3 size: 17 residues. The germline V gene encodes CDR1 SGHRS and CDR2 YFSETQ. Study conclusions and caveats: Conclusions rested on cross-sectional statistics rather than following the same donors.

This clonotype was observed a handful of times. Its antigen is not identified. The donor group consisted entirely of healthy Caucasians. After template switching added a universal primer site, the resulting cDNA carried unique molecular identifiers. TCRdb reprocessed the 5' RACE reads via MiXCR and lists one record per CDR3 protein. Among about 1.7 million distinct CDR3 sequences listed, around 29% were seen once. Source material: cord blood. This clonotype was sampled from a newborn girl in good health. This chain uses TRBV5-1 with TRBJ1-1, with TRBD1 identical over 8 bases. The CDR3 coding sequence is TGCGCCAGCAGCTCCCCTCCGGGACAGGTATATGGGTCTGAAGCTTTCTTT. This gives the protein CASSSPPGQVYGSEAFF.